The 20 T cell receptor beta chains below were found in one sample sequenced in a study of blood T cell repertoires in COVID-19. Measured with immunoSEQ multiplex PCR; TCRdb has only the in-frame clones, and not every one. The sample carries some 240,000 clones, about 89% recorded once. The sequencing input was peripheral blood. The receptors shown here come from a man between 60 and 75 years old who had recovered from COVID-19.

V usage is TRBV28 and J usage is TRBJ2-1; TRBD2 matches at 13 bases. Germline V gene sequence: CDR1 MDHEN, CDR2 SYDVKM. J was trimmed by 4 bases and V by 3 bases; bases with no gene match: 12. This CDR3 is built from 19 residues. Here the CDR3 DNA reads TGTGCCAGCAGTTTTGCCCTACGGACTAGCGGGAGTATGTACAATGAGCAGTTCTTC. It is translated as CASSFALRTSGSMYNEQFF.

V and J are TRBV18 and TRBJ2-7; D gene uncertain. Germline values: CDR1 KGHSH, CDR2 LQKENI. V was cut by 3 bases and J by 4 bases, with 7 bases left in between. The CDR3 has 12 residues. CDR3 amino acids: CASSPNSYEQYF. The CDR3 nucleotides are TGTGCCAGCTCACCTAATAGTTACGAGCAGTACTTC. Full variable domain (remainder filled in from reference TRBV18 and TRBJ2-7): NAGVMQNPRHLVRRRGQEARLRCSPMKGHSHVYWYRQLPEEGLKFMVYLQKENIIDESGMPKERFSAEFPKEGPSILRIQQVVRGDSAAYFCASSPNSYEQYFGPGTRLTVT.

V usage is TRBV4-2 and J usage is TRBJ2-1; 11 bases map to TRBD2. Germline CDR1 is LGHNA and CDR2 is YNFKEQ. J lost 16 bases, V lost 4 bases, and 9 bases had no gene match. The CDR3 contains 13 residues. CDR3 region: CASSPLTSGATFF. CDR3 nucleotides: TGTGCCAGCAGCCCTCTGACTAGCGGGGCTACCTTCTTC.

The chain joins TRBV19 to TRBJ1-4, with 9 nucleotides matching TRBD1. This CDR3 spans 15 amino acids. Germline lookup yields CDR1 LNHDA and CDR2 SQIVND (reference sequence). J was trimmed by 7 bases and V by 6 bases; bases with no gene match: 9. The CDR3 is CASRTYRGRVEKLFF. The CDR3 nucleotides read TGTGCCAGTAGAACTTACAGGGGGCGGGTTGAAAAACTGTTTTTT.

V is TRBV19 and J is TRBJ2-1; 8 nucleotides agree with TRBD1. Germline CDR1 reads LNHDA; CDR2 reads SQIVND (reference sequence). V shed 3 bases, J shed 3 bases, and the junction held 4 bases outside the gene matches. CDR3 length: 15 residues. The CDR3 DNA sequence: TGTGCCAGTAGTATGAGACAGGGGAACTACAATGAGCAGTTCTTC. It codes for CASSMRQGNYNEQFF.

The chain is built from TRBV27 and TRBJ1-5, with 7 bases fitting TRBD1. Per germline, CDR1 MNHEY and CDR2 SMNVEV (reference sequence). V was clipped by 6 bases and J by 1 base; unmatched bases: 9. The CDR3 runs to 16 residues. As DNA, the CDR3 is TGTGCCAGCAGCCTAAAACCAGGGGGGAGCAATCAGCCCCAGCATTTT. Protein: CASSLKPGGSNQPQHF.

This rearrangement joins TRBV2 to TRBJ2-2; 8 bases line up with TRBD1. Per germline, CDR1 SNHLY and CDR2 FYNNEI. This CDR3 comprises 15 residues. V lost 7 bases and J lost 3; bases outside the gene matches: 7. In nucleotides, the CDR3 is TGTGCCAGCAACCGACAGGGGAGGTACACCGGGGAGCTGTTTTTT. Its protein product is CASNRQGRYTGELFF.

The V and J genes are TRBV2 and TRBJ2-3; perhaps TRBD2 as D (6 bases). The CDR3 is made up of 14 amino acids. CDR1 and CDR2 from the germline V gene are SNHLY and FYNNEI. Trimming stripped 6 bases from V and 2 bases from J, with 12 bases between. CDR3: CASRREQLTDTQYF. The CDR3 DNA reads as TGTGCCAGCAGACGGGAGCAGCTCACAGATACGCAGTATTTT. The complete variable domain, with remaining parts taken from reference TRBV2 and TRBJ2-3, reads EPEVTQTPSHQVTQMGQEVILRCVPISNHLYFYWYRQILGQKVEFLVSFYNNEISEKSEIFDDQFSVERPDGSNFTLKIRSTKLEDSAMYFCASRREQLTDTQYFGPGTRLTVL.

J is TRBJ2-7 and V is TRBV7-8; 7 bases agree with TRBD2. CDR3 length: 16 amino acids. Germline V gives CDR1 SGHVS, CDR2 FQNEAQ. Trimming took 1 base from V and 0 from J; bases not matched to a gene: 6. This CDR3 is CASSLEGSGNSYEQYF. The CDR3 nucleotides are TGTGCCAGCAGCTTAGAGGGGAGCGGGAACTCCTACGAGCAGTACTTC.

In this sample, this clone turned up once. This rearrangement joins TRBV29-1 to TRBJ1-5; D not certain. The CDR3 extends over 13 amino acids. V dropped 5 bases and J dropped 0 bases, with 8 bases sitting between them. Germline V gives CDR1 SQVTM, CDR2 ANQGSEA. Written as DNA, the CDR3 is TGCAGCGTTTTAGAGAATAGCAATCAGCCCCAGCATTTT. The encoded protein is CSVLENSNQPQHF.

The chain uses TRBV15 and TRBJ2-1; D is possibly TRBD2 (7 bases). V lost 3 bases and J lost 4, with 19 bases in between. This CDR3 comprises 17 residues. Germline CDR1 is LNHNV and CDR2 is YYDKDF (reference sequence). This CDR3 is CATSRGGGTRGYNEQFF. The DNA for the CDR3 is TGTGCCACCAGCAGGGGGGGAGGGACAAGGGGATACAATGAGCAGTTCTTC.

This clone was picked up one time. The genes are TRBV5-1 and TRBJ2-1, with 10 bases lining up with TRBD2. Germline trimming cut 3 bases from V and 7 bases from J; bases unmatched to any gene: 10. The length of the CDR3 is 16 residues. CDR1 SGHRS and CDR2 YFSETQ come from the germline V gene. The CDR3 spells CASSSSLAGTGNEQFF. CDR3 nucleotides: TGCGCCAGCAGCTCGTCACTAGCGGGGACGGGGAATGAGCAGTTCTTC.

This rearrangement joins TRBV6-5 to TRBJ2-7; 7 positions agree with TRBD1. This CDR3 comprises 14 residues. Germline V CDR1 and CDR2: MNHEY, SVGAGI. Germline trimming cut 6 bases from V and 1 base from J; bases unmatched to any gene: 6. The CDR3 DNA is TGTGCCAGCAGCCTCCAGGGGGTATCCTACGAGCAGTACTTC. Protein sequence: CASSLQGVSYEQYF.

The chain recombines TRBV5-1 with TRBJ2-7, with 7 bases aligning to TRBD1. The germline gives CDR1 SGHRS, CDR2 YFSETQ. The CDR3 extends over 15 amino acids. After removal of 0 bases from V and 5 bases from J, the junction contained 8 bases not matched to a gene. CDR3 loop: CASSLDGRGIDEQYF. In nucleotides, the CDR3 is TGCGCCAGCAGCTTGGACGGCAGGGGGATCGACGAGCAGTACTTC.

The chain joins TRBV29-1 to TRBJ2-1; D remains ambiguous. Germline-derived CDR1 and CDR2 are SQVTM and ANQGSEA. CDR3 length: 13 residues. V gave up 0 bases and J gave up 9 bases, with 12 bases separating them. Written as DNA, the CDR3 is TGCAGCGTTGAAGAAAATCGGTCCTCTGAGCAGTTCTTC. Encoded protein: CSVEENRSSEQFF.

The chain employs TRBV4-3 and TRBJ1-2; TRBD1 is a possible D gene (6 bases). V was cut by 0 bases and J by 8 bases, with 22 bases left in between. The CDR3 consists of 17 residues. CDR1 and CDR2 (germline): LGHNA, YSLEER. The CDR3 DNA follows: TGCGCCAGCAGCCAAGATGTTGCAGGACAGACCCCCGGGGGCTACACCTTC. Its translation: CASSQDVAGQTPGGYTF.

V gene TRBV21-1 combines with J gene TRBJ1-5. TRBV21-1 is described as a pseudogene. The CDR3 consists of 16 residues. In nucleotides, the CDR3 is TGTGCCAGCAGCAAAGGGGGCGGGGGAGCCAATCAGCCCCAGCATTTT. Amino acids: CASSKGGGGANQPQHF.

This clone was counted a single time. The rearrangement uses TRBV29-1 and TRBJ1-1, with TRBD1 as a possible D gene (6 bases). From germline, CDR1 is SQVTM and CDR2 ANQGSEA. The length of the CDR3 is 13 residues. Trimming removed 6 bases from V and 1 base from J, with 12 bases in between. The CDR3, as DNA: TGCAGCGTAATACAGGGAGCGAACACTGAAGCTTTCTTT. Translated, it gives CSVIQGANTEAFF.

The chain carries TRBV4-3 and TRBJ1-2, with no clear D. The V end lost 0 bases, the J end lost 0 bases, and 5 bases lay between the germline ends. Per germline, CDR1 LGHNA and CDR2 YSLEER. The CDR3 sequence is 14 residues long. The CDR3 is CASSQDPANYGYTF. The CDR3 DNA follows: TGCGCCAGCAGCCAAGATCCAGCTAACTATGGCTACACCTTC.

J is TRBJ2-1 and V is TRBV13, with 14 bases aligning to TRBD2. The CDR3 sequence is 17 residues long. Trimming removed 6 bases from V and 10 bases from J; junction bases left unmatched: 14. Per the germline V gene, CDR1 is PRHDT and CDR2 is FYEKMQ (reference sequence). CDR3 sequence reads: CASSPRETSGRATEQFF. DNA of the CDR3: TGTGCCAGCAGTCCCCGCGAGACTAGCGGGAGGGCCACAGAGCAGTTCTTC.